This TCR beta chain was identified in a study of blood T cell repertoires in COVID-19. On the study more broadly: Specimens from acute and convalescent COVID-19 originated in the United States, Italy and Spain.

The CDR3 has 16 residues. The ends were cut back, 4 bases at V and 1 base at J, with 16 bases in the middle. Per germline, CDR1 MNHNS and CDR2 SASEGT. In the original workflow: It was from reference gene primer amplification that nucleated cell counts were estimated. The protocol was immunoSEQ multiplex PCR, while the TCRdb copy is restricted to in-frame clones and leaves out a portion. V and J calls and clone size come straight from that table; D and trimming were deduced from the DNA. The sample has about 300,000 clones, around 87% seen once. The receptor's source is a man between 65 and 85 years old with acute or convalescent COVID-19. Sequencing was performed on peripheral blood. The V gene is TRBV6-1, the J gene TRBJ2-5, with D possibly matching TRBD1 (6 bases). The CDR3 loop reads CASSALLPTGQETQYF. The CDR3 DNA sequence: TGTGCCAGCAGTGCCCTACTTCCGACAGGCCAAGAGACCCAGTACTTC.